The next 8 T cell receptor beta chains were all read from a single sample in a study of control samples from healthy donors and cancer patients (dated by TCRdb to the early 2020s). Library preparation used the immunoSEQ multiplex PCR assay. The table comes from immuneACCESS by way of TCRdb, which keeps in-frame sequences with V and J called. Part of the clones is missing from these tables; in studies checked, under half for an unresolved V gene and the rest for unknown reasons. This sample holds under 150,000 clones; 80% to 90% were observed only once. The ten largest clonotypes hold around 1.2% of the sample. Sequenced input: PBMCs. All receptors come from a woman aged 50 to 60 with colorectal cancer.

This clone was observed a handful of times. The chain employs TRBV18 and TRBJ2-1; D perhaps matches TRBD1 (6 bases). CDR1 is KGHSH and CDR2 is LQKENI in the germline V gene. V gave up 5 bases and J gave up 9 bases, with 8 bases separating them. The CDR3 runs to 11 residues. For the CDR3, the DNA is TGTGCCAGCTCAACAGGGACTGAGCAGTTCTTC. Its protein is CASSTGTEQFF.

The chain has TRBV10-3 and TRBJ2-7; 10 bases line up with TRBD2. Germline V gene data show CDR1 as ENHRY and CDR2 as SYGVKD. The CDR3 covers 16 residues. V trimming: 6 bases; J trimming: 6 bases; junction bases outside the gene matches: 14. The CDR3 loop is CAISSVGASGRSEQYF. CDR3 DNA sequence: TGTGCCATCAGCTCCGTGGGGGCTAGCGGGAGATCCGAGCAGTACTTC.

This clone was seen once. V gene TRBV5-1 combines with J gene TRBJ2-7, with 9 bases fitting TRBD2. Germline V gene sequence: CDR1 SGHRS, CDR2 YFSETQ. The V gene end was trimmed by 5 bases and the J gene end by 4 bases; junction bases not matched to a gene: 7. The CDR3 contains 14 residues. CDR3 DNA: TGCGCCAGCAGTTCCGGACTAGCGACGTACGAGCAGTACTTC. This translates into CASSSGLATYEQYF.

The chain couples TRBV18 to TRBJ2-7; 10 bases are shared with TRBD2. The CDR3 extends over 15 amino acids. CDR1 is KGHSH, CDR2 LQKENI, per germline. V lost 1 base, J lost 5 bases, and 5 bases stayed unmatched. The CDR3 nucleotides read TGTGCCAGCTCACCACAGGAAGCGGGAGGGAACGAGCAGTACTTC. Residues: CASSPQEAGGNEQYF.

The genes are TRBV5-1 and TRBJ1-1; D is undetermined. The V end was cut by 2 bases, the J end by 3 bases, with 8 bases between. CDR3 length: 13 amino acids. Germline V gene sequence: CDR1 SGHRS, CDR2 YFSETQ. CDR3: CASSFFGDTEAFF. CDR3 DNA sequence: TGCGCCAGCAGCTTTTTCGGGGACACTGAAGCTTTCTTT.

V and J are TRBV7-6 and TRBJ2-6, with a tentative D call TRBD1 (8 bases). V shed 5 bases and J shed 4 bases, with 15 bases lying between them. The CDR3 extends over 16 amino acids. The germline gives CDR1 SGHVS, CDR2 FNYEAQ. The DNA for the CDR3 is TGTGCCAGCAGCACCACAGGGGGGGCCGGGGCCAACGTCCTGACTTTC. Translation: CASSTTGGAGANVLTF.

This chain connects TRBV28 to TRBJ1-6; 7 nucleotides align to TRBD1. With V trimmed by 1 base and J by 8 bases, 8 bases remained unmatched. Per germline, CDR1 MDHEN and CDR2 SYDVKM. This CDR3 spans 16 amino acids. The CDR3 sequence: CASSLSPAGGDSPLHF. DNA for the CDR3: TGTGCCAGCAGTTTATCTCCAGCAGGGGGGGATTCACCCCTCCACTTT.

The J gene is TRBJ2-6, the V gene TRBV3-1 (or the pseudogene TRBV3-2), with D tentatively TRBD2 (6 bases). Germline lookup yields CDR1 LGHDT and CDR2 YNNKEL (reference sequence). The CDR3 is 19 residues long. V dropped 2 bases and J dropped 0 bases, with 17 bases sitting between them. In nucleotides, the CDR3 is TGTGCCAGCAGCCAATATTGGCGGGGTCCAGGCTCTGGGGCCAACGTCCTGACTTTC. This codes for CASSQYWRGPGSGANVLTF.